A selection of T cell receptor beta chains follows, all from one sample in a study of T cell responses to AZD1222 COVID-19 vaccine. Assay: immunoSEQ multiplex PCR; the TCRdb copy retains only in-frame clones and omits some. The sample shows about 150,000 clones, 88% of them seen only once. Sequencing used peripheral blood, obtained on day 0 of AZD1222 vaccination. These receptors originate from an adult in good health. Both conserved end residues are part of each CDR3. A D gene is named only where the DNA matches it firmly. Clone sizes are given selectively: once, few, many, or a class where the clone is expanded.

d_gene: TRBD1; abundance: .; v_gene: TRBV5-1; j_gene: TRBJ1-2; CDR3aa: CASSFGQGVGYTF; CDR3nt: TGCGCCAGCAGCTTTGGACAGGGGGTCGGCTACACCTTC
d_gene: .; abundance: .; v_gene: TRBV27; j_gene: TRBJ1-5; CDR3aa: CASSLEPPGQTYQPQHF; CDR3nt: TGTGCCAGCAGTTTAGAGCCCCCCGGGCAAACATATCAGCCCCAGCATTTT
d_gene: .; abundance: .; v_gene: TRBV15; j_gene: TRBJ2-1; CDR3aa: CATSRDGILGEQFF; CDR3nt: TGTGCCACCAGCAGAGATGGGATACTAGGTGAGCAGTTCTTC
d_gene: TRBD1; abundance: .; v_gene: TRBV9; j_gene: TRBJ1-6; CDR3aa: CASTLADRADSPLHF; CDR3nt: TGTGCCAGCACCCTCGCCGACAGGGCCGATTCACCCCTCCACTTT
d_gene: .; abundance: .; v_gene: TRBV10-1; j_gene: TRBJ1-1; CDR3aa: CASSESRPKGGAFF; CDR3nt: TGCGCCAGCAGTGAGTCGAGGCCCAAAGGGGGAGCTTTCTTT
d_gene: .; abundance: .; v_gene: TRBV18; j_gene: TRBJ1-4; CDR3aa: CASSREDEKLFF; CDR3nt: TGTGCCAGCTCCCGGGAGGATGAAAAACTGTTTTTT
d_gene: TRBD1; abundance: .; v_gene: TRBV14; j_gene: TRBJ1-5; CDR3aa: CASSHGQGANQPQHF; CDR3nt: TGTGCCAGCAGCCACGGACAGGGAGCTAATCAGCCCCAGCATTTT
d_gene: TRBD1; abundance: .; v_gene: TRBV4-2; j_gene: TRBJ1-2; CDR3aa: CASSHRTGDYGYTF; CDR3nt: TGTGCCAGCAGCCACCGAACAGGGGACTATGGCTACACCTTC
d_gene: TRBD2; abundance: .; v_gene: TRBV5-1; j_gene: TRBJ2-5; CDR3aa: CASSLNPGLPETQYF; CDR3nt: TGCGCCAGCAGCTTGAATCCGGGACTACCAGAGACCCAGTACTTC
d_gene: TRBD2; abundance: .; v_gene: TRBV10-1; j_gene: TRBJ2-3; CDR3aa: CASSESSGTTRGPTDTQYF; CDR3nt: TGCGCCAGCAGTGAGTCGTCCGGGACTACTAGAGGCCCCACAGATACGCAGTATTTT
d_gene: .; abundance: .; v_gene: TRBV5-4; j_gene: TRBJ2-1; CDR3aa: CASSPGAASYNEQFF; CDR3nt: TGTGCCAGCAGCCCCGGGGCAGCTTCCTACAATGAGCAGTTCTTC
d_gene: .; abundance: once; v_gene: TRBV5-1; j_gene: TRBJ2-7; CDR3aa: CASSYRIGYEQYF; CDR3nt: TGCGCCAGCAGCTATCGCATCGGCTACGAGCAGTACTTC
d_gene: TRBD1; abundance: few; v_gene: TRBV27; j_gene: TRBJ1-5; CDR3aa: CASTRTGGLVEPQHF; CDR3nt: TGTGCCAGCACCAGGACAGGGGGCTTAGTGGAGCCCCAGCATTTT
d_gene: .; abundance: .; v_gene: TRBV6-5; j_gene: TRBJ1-5; CDR3aa: CASSGMRNQPQHF; CDR3nt: TGTGCCAGCAGCGGTATGAGGAATCAGCCCCAGCATTTT
d_gene: .; abundance: .; v_gene: TRBV19; j_gene: TRBJ1-1; CDR3aa: CASLLRGTEAFF; CDR3nt: TGTGCCAGTCTACTCAGGGGCACTGAAGCTTTCTTT
d_gene: TRBD1; abundance: .; v_gene: TRBV19; j_gene: TRBJ1-1; CDR3aa: CASSFGTGLLNTEAFF; CDR3nt: TGTGCCAGTAGTTTCGGGACAGGACTCCTGAACACTGAAGCTTTCTTT
d_gene: .; abundance: .; v_gene: TRBV6-5; j_gene: TRBJ1-2; CDR3aa: CASSYASPREGYTF; CDR3nt: TGTGCCAGCAGTTACGCGTCCCCCAGGGAGGGCTACACCTTC
d_gene: TRBD1; abundance: once; v_gene: TRBV7-8; j_gene: TRBJ2-7; CDR3aa: CASSTSGTGWVEQYF; CDR3nt: TGTGCCAGCAGCACTTCCGGGACAGGGTGGGTCGAGCAGTACTTC
d_gene: .; abundance: .; v_gene: TRBV4-3; j_gene: TRBJ1-6; CDR3aa: CASSQDRELSPLHF; CDR3nt: TGCGCCAGCAGCCAAGATCGCGAGTTGTCACCCCTCCACTTT
d_gene: TRBD1; abundance: .; v_gene: TRBV4-3; j_gene: TRBJ2-1; CDR3aa: CASSRLVPGQGDHEQFF; CDR3nt: TGCGCCAGCAGCCGATTAGTACCGGGACAGGGGGATCATGAGCAGTTCTTC
d_gene: .; abundance: .; v_gene: TRBV19; j_gene: TRBJ1-6; CDR3aa: CASRKEGNSPLHF; CDR3nt: TGTGCCAGTAGGAAAGAGGGTAATTCACCCCTCCACTTT
d_gene: TRBD2; abundance: .; v_gene: TRBV5-1; j_gene: TRBJ2-7; CDR3aa: CASLPDSGGYEQYF; CDR3nt: TGCGCCAGCCTCCCGGATAGCGGGGGTTACGAGCAGTACTTC
d_gene: .; abundance: .; v_gene: TRBV5-1; j_gene: TRBJ2-1; CDR3aa: CASSSSDSVYNEQFF; CDR3nt: TGCGCCAGCAGCTCGTCGGACAGCGTTTACAATGAGCAGTTCTTC
d_gene: .; abundance: .; v_gene: TRBV7-3; j_gene: TRBJ2-3; CDR3aa: CASSFQGSTDTQYF; CDR3nt: TGTGCCAGCAGCTTTCAGGGGTCCACAGATACGCAGTATTTT
d_gene: TRBD1; abundance: .; v_gene: TRBV2; j_gene: TRBJ1-2; CDR3aa: CASIAPGTGRGGYGYTF; CDR3nt: TGTGCCAGCATTGCTCCTGGGACAGGCCGCGGGGGCTATGGCTACACCTTC
d_gene: .; abundance: .; v_gene: TRBV7-2; j_gene: TRBJ2-2; CDR3aa: CASSLVSGGRIGELFF; CDR3nt: TGTGCCAGCAGCTTAGTATCCGGGGGGCGGATCGGGGAGCTGTTTTTT
d_gene: TRBD2; abundance: .; v_gene: TRBV7-2; j_gene: TRBJ2-5; CDR3aa: CASGRGNQETQYF; CDR3nt: TGTGCCAGCGGGCGGGGGAACCAAGAGACCCAGTACTTC
d_gene: .; abundance: .; v_gene: TRBV7-2; j_gene: TRBJ2-7; CDR3aa: CASTAGDRGGEQYF; CDR3nt: TGTGCCAGCACCGCAGGGGACCGAGGGGGCGAGCAGTACTTC
d_gene: TRBD1; abundance: .; v_gene: TRBV4-3; j_gene: TRBJ1-1; CDR3aa: CASSQDQGGRAFF; CDR3nt: TGCGCCAGCAGCCAGGACCAGGGGGGTCGGGCTTTCTTT
d_gene: .; abundance: .; v_gene: TRBV7-2; j_gene: TRBJ2-7; CDR3aa: CASSFGGNADEQYF; CDR3nt: TGTGCCAGCAGCTTCGGGGGTAACGCGGACGAGCAGTACTTC
d_gene: .; abundance: .; v_gene: TRBV7-9; j_gene: TRBJ2-1; CDR3aa: CASSLGGGSYNEQFF; CDR3nt: TGTGCCAGCAGCTTAGGGGGAGGATCCTACAATGAGCAGTTCTTC
d_gene: TRBD1; abundance: .; v_gene: TRBV4-3; j_gene: TRBJ1-6; CDR3aa: CASRLRGTGGNSPLHF; CDR3nt: TGCGCCAGCAGGCTTCGCGGGACAGGCGGGAATTCACCCCTCCACTTT
d_gene: TRBD1; abundance: .; v_gene: TRBV12-5; j_gene: TRBJ2-7; CDR3aa: CASGLGAVGTGDYEQYF; CDR3nt: TGTGCTAGTGGTTTGGGGGCCGTCGGGACAGGGGATTACGAGCAGTACTTC
d_gene: TRBD1; abundance: .; v_gene: TRBV7-2; j_gene: TRBJ1-1; CDR3aa: CASSLGTGLNTEAFF; CDR3nt: TGTGCCAGCAGCCTCGGGACAGGTCTGAACACTGAAGCTTTCTTT
d_gene: .; abundance: once; v_gene: TRBV10-2; j_gene: TRBJ1-2; CDR3aa: CASMGRTNYGYTF; CDR3nt: TGCGCCAGCATGGGCAGGACTAACTATGGCTACACCTTC
d_gene: TRBD1; abundance: .; v_gene: TRBV6-2/TRBV6-3; j_gene: TRBJ1-1; CDR3aa: CASSLTGDRTEAFF; CDR3nt: TGTGCCAGCAGTTTAACAGGGGACAGAACTGAAGCTTTCTTT
d_gene: .; abundance: few; v_gene: TRBV19; j_gene: TRBJ1-2; CDR3aa: CASSSQGSGGYTF; CDR3nt: TGTGCCAGTAGTTCCCAGGGATCGGGAGGCTACACCTTC
d_gene: .; abundance: medium-sized; v_gene: TRBV12-5; j_gene: TRBJ2-3; CDR3aa: CASGLVPFSGGGTDTQYF; CDR3nt: TGTGCTAGTGGTTTGGTTCCCTTTTCAGGGGGAGGGACAGATACGCAGTATTTT
d_gene: .; abundance: few; v_gene: TRBV7-9; j_gene: TRBJ2-2; CDR3aa: CASSSDYTGELFF; CDR3nt: TGTGCCAGCAGCTCTGATTACACCGGGGAGCTGTTTTTT
d_gene: .; abundance: .; v_gene: TRBV7-9; j_gene: TRBJ1-3; CDR3aa: CASSTEGVSSGNTIYF; CDR3nt: TGTGCCAGCAGCACGGAGGGAGTTAGCTCTGGAAACACCATATATTTT